This T cell receptor beta chain was captured in a study of OX40 agonist ivuxolimab in advanced cancers. For the study at large: Patients took ivuxolimab, an agonistic anti-OX40 (CD134) antibody.

Sequenced by immunoSEQ multiplex PCR; TCRdb stores in-frame clones only, minus some. The table includes some 110,000 clones, under 95% detected once. At cycle 4 day 1, cycle 7 day 1, and baseline, blood was sampled. Germline-derived CDR1 and CDR2 are SGHRS and YFSETQ. This CDR3 contains 16 residues. Trimming pared 0 bases from V and 0 bases from J, leaving 10 bases between. Findings and limits, study-wide: On average, CD8+ T cells had more expanded clones than CD4+.

As concerns this clone: Antigen specificity is unknown.

The V and J genes are TRBV5-1 and TRBJ1-3; maybe TRBD1 (5 bases). The receptor comes from an adult with an advanced solid tumor such as melanoma, head and neck, liver or kidney cancer. Sequencing was performed on CD4+ or CD8+ T cells sorted from blood, taken in a trial of the OX40 agonist ivuxolimab. The DNA for the CDR3 is TGCGCCAGCAGCTTGGTGGGTAGGGGCTCTGGAAACACCATATATTTT. Protein sequence: CASSLVGRGSGNTIYF.